This T cell receptor beta chain was sequenced for a study of T cell responses to AZD1222 COVID-19 vaccine (dated by TCRdb to about 2021). About the study as a whole: TCR sequencing was performed for 233 trial participants, of whom about 200 were given two doses of AZD1222 and around 25 were given two doses of MenACWY control vaccine. Trial participants were enrolled into age subgroups of 18-55, 56-69 and 70-plus years, which contained 148, 28 and 57 TCR-sequenced participants, respectively.

Points the paper makes about the study in general: In the small 56-69-year group, the increase in depth fell short of significance, most likely because of low power. After two AZD1222 doses, spike-specific TCR breadth and depth were significantly higher than at day 0 and than in MenACWY recipients. Vaccine-associated CD4 TCRs spanned the whole spike protein, with dominant responses in regions 160-218 and 743-854. Because no samples from the day 14 peak response were available, repertoires could be characterized only after the peak T cell response. Only five to seven AZD1222 recipients were SARS-CoV-2 seropositive at baseline, limiting conclusions about previously exposed vaccinees. Participants were mostly white British, with more females than males. The authors suggested clonal diversity may have been underestimated. Reportedly, close to half of the unique spike-specific TCRs recognized epitopes lying outside the regions that are mutated in the B.1.351 and B.1.1.7 variants.

CDR1 and CDR2 are read off the germline V gene (reference sequence) as LNHDA and SQIVND. From the cysteine up to the phenylalanine, the CDR3 has a length of 14 residues. Only CDR3 DNA remains: 42 bases, in frame from the first base. The V end loses 4 bases and the J end loses 4 bases, and a stretch of 13 bases separates them. The meaning of the sample's time point label: about 28 days (+/-7) after the second vaccine dose. AZD1222 recipients with second doses at about 4 weeks or about 12 weeks were pooled, because spike-specific TCR depth and breadth did not differ between schedules. Vaccinee samples came from UK trials COV001 and COV002, including a single-blind randomized controlled phase 2/3 trial of AZD1222 (ChAdOx1 nCoV-19) in healthy adults. For TCRbeta chain sequencing, PBMC samples were collected from trial participants at day 0 and at day 28 after the second dose. The CDR3 regions of human TCRbeta chains were subjected to immunosequencing. As for the authors' bioinformatics: TCRs in the repertoires were compared against a reference library of SARS-CoV-2-specific TCRs that had been generated with the MIRA antigen-specificity platform. Breadth meant the fraction of unique TCRs that were SARS-CoV-2-associated, whereas depth meant the fraction of total T cells that were SARS-CoV-2-associated. Using the MIRA data, each spike-specific TCR was mapped to the spike region that the TCR reacts to and placed in a CD4 or CD8 class. Log10-transformed breadth and depth values were compared by one-way ANOVA with Sidak's multiple comparisons tests. The table comes from immuneACCESS by way of TCRdb, which keeps in-frame sequences with V and J called. Part of the clones is missing from these tables; in studies checked, under half for an unresolved V gene and the rest for unknown reasons. That table supplies the V and J calls and clone size; D and trimming were determined from the DNA. This sample gives 160,000 or so clones in total; 87% of them show up just once. The ten top clones hold over 8% of the sample.

Turning to this clone: No cognate antigen has been identified for it. Base qualities are not at hand, and no much larger clone is one base apart.

Source: peripheral blood, taken 28 days after the second AZD1222 dose. The chain joins TRBV19 to TRBJ2-5, with TRBD2 tentatively as D gene (7 bases match). This clonotype was obtained from an adult who received the AZD1222 COVID-19 vaccine. This receptor has the CDR3 CASSRGGLLETQYF. The DNA sequence follows: TGTGCCAGTAGTAGGGGGGGCCTACTAGAGACCCAGTACTTC. With the portions outside the CDR3 filled from the reference TRBV19 and TRBJ2-5 genes, the complete variable region becomes DGGITQSPKYLFRKEGQNVTLSCEQNLNHDAMYWYRQDPGQGLRLIYYSQIVNDFQKGDIAEGYSVSREKKESFPLTVTSAQKNPTAFYLCASSRGGLLETQYFGPGTRLLVL.